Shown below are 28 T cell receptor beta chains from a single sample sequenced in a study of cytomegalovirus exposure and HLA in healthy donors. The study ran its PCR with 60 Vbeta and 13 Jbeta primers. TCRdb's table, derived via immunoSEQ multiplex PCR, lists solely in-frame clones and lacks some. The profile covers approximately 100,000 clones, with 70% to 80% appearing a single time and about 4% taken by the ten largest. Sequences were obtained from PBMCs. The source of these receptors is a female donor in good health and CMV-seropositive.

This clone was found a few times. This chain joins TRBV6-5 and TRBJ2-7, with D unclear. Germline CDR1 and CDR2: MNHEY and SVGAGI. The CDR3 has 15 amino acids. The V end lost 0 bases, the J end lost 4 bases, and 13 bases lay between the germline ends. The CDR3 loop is CASSYSRSSAYEQYF. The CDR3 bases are TGTGCCAGCAGTTACTCCCGGAGTAGTGCGTACGAGCAGTACTTC.

CDR3 DNA: TGTGCCACCAGCAGAGGTGGTACGGCTAACTATGGCTACACCTTC. Amino acids: CATSRGGTANYGYTF. This rearrangement joins TRBV15 to TRBJ1-2; D not certain. This CDR3 is 15 amino acids long. The germline V and J ends were trimmed by 1 base and 0 bases, with 9 bases remaining between them. Germline V lookup: CDR1 LNHNV, CDR2 YYDKDF (reference sequence).

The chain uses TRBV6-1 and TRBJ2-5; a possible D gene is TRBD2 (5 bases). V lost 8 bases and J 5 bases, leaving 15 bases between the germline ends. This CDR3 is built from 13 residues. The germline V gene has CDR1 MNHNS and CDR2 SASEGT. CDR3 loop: CASDRRTGETQYF. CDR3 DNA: TGTGCCAGCGATCGACGGACTGGGGAGACCCAGTACTTC.

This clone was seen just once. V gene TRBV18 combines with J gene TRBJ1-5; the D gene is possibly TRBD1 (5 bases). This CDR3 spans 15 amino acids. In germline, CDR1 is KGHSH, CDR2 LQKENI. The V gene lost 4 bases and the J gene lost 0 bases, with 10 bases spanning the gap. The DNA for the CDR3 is TGTGCCAGCTCACTTGGGGCAGATAGCAATCAGCCCCAGCATTTT. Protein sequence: CASSLGADSNQPQHF.

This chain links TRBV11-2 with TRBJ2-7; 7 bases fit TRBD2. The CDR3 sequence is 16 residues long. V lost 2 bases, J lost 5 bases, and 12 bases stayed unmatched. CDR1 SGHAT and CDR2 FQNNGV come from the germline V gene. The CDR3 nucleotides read TGTGCCAGCAGCTTATTCGGCCGGGGAGGGGATGACGAGCAGTACTTC. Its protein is CASSLFGRGGDDEQYF.

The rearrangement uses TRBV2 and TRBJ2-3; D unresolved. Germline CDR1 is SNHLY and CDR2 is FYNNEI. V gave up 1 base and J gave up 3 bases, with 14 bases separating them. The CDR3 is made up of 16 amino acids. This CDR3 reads CASSEGIAVSTDTQYF. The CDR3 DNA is TGTGCCAGCAGTGAAGGGATAGCCGTTAGTACAGATACGCAGTATTTT.

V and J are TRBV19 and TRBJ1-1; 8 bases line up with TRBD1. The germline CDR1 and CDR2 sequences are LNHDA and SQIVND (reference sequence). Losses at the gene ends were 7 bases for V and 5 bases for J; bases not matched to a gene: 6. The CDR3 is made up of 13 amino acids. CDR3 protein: CASNQGARTEAFF. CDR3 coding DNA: TGTGCCAGTAACCAGGGGGCGAGGACTGAAGCTTTCTTT. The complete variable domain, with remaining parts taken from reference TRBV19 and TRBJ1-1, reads DGGITQSPKYLFRKEGQNVTLSCEQNLNHDAMYWYRQDPGQGLRLIYYSQIVNDFQKGDIAEGYSVSREKKESFPLTVTSAQKNPTAFYLCASNQGARTEAFFGQGTRLTVV.

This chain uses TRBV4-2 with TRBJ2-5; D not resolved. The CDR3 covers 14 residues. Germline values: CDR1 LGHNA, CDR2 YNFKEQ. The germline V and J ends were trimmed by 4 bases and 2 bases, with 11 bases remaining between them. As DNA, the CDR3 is TGTGCCAGCAGCCCCCGGTTAAATCAAGAGACCCAGTACTTC. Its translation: CASSPRLNQETQYF.

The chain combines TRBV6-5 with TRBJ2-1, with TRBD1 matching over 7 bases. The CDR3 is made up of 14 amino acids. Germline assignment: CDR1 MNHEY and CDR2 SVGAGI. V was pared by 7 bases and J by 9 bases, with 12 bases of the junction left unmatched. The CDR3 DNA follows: TGTGCCAGCAACCACTTACAGGGGTCGGGTGAGCAGTTCTTC. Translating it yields CASNHLQGSGEQFF.

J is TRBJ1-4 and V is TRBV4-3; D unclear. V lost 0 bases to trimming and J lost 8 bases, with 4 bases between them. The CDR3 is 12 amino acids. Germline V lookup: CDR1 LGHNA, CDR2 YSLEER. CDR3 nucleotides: TGCGCCAGCAGCCAAGATCGGGAAAAACTGTTTTTT. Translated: CASSQDREKLFF.

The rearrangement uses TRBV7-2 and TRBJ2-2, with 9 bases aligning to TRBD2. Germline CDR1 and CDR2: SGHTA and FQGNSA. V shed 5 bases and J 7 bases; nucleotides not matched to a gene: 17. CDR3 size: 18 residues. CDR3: CASSPPSRIAGVVGELFF. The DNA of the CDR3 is TGTGCCAGCAGCCCCCCCTCGAGGATAGCGGGGGTGGTCGGGGAGCTGTTTTTT.

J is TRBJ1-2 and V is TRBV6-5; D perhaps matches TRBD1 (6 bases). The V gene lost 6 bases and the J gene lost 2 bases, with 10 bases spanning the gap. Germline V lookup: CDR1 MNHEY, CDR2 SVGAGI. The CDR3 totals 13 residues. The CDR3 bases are TGTGCCAGCAGCCAAGACAGGAACTATGGCTACACCTTC. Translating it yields CASSQDRNYGYTF.

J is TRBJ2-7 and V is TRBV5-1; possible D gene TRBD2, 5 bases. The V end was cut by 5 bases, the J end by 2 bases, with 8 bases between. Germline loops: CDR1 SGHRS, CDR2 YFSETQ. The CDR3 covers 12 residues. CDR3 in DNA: TGCGCCAGCAGGGGGAGTACCTACGAGCAGTACTTC. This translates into CASRGSTYEQYF.

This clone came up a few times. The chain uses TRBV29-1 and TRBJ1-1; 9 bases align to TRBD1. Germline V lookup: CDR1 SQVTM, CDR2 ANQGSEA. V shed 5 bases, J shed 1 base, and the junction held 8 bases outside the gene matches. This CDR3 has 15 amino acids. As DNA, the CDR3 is TGCAGCGTTCGGCCGGGACAGGGCTGGAACACTGAAGCTTTCTTT. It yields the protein CSVRPGQGWNTEAFF. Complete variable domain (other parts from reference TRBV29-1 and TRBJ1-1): SAVISQKPSRDICQRGTSLTIQCQVDSQVTMMFWYRQQPGQSLTLIATANQGSEATYESGFVIDKFPISRPNLTFSTLTVSNMSPEDSSIYLCSVRPGQGWNTEAFFGQGTRLTVV.

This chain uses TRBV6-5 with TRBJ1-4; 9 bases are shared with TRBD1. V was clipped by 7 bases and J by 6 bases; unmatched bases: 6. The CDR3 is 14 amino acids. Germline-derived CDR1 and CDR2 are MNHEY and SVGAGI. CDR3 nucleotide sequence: TGTGCCAGCATGTTGACAGGGGGGGATGAAAAACTGTTTTTT. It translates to CASMLTGGDEKLFF.

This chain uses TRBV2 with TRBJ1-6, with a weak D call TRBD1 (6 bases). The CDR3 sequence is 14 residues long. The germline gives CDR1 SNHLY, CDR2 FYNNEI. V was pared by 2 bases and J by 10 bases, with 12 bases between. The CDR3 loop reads CASSETGGGSPLHF. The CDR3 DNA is TGTGCCAGCAGTGAAACGGGGGGCGGATCACCCCTCCACTTT.

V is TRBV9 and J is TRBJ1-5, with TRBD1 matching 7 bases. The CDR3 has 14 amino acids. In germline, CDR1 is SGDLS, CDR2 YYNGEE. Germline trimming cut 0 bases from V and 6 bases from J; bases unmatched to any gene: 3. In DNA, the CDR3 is TGTGCCAGCAGCGTAGGACAGGGCGGTCAGCCCCAGCATTTT. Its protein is CASSVGQGGQPQHF.

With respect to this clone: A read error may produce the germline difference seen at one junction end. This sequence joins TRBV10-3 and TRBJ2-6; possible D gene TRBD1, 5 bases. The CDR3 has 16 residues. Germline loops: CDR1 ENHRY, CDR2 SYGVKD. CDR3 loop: CAITPDGHSGANGLTF. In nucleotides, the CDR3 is TGTGCCATCACCCCGGACGGACACTCTGGGGCCAACGGCCTGACTTTC.

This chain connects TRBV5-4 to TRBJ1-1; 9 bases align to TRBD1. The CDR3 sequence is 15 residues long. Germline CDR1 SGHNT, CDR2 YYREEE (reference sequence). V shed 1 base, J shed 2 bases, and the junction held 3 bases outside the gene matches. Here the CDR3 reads CASSLTGGPNTEAFF. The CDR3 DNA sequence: TGTGCCAGCAGCTTGACAGGGGGCCCCAACACTGAAGCTTTCTTT.

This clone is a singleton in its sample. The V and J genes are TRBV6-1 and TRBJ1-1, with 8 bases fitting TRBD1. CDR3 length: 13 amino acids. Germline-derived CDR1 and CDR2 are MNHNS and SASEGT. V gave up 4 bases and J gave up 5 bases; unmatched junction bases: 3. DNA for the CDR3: TGTGCCAGCAGTGTGGGGACAGGTACTGAAGCTTTCTTT. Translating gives CASSVGTGTEAFF.

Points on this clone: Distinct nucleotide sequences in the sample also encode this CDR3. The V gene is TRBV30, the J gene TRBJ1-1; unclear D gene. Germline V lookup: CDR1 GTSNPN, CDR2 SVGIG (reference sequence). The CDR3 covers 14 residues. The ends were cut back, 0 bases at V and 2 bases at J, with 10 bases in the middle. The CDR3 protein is CAWSVRGGNTEAFF. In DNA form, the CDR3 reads TGTGCCTGGAGTGTACGTGGCGGTAACACTGAAGCTTTCTTT.

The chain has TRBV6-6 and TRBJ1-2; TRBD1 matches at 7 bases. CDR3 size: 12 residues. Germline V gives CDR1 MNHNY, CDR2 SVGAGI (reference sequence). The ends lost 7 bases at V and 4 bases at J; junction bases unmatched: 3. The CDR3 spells CASTSGGYGYTF. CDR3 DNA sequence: TGTGCCAGCACTTCAGGGGGCTATGGCTACACCTTC.

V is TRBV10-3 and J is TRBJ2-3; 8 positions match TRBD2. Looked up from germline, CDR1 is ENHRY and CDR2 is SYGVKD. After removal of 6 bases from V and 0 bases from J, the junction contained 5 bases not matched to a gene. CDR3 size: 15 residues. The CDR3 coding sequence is TGTGCCATCAGAGTAGCGGGGACTAGCACAGATACGCAGTATTTT. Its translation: CAIRVAGTSTDTQYF.

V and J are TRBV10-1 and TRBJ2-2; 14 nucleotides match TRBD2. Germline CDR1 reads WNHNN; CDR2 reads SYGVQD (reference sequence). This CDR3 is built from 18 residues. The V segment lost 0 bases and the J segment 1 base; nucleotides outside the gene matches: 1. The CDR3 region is CASSESGLAGENTGELFF. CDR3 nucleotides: TGCGCCAGCAGTGAGTCGGGACTAGCGGGGGAGAACACCGGGGAGCTGTTTTTT.

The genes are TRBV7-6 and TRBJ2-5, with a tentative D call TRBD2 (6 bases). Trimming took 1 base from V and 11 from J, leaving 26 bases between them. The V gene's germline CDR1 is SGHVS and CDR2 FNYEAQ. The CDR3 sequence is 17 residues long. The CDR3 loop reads CASSLGVGGRSVEEQYF. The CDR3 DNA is TGTGCCAGCAGCTTAGGAGTTGGGGGGAGGTCTGTCGAAGAGCAGTACTTC.

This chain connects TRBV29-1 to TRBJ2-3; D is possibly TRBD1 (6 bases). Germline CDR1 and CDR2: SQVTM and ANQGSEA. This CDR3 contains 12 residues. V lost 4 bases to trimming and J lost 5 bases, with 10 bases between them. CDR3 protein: CSVVGGLDTQYF. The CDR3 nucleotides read TGCAGCGTTGTAGGGGGTTTAGATACGCAGTATTTT.

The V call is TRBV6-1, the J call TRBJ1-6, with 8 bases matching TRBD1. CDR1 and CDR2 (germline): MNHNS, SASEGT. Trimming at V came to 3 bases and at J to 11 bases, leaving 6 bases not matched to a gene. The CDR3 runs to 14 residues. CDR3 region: CASSDGQGYAPLHF. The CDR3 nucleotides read TGTGCCAGCAGTGACGGACAGGGTTACGCACCCCTCCACTTT.

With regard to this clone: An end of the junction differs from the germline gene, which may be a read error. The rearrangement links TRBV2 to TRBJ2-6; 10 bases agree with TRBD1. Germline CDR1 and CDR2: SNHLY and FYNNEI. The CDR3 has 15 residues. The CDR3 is CASSDRGSGANGLTF. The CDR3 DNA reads TGTGCCAGTTCGGACAGGGGGTCTGGGGCCAACGGCCTGACTTTC.